What follows is one T cell receptor beta chain and its context. The antigen remains undetermined. The study reverse transcribed the entire isolated RNA, so it sequenced expressed TCRB transcripts. Some clones are missing from TCRdb's copy, which holds only in-frame ones; the method was immunoSEQ multiplex PCR. The sample yields about 320,000 clones, 13% to 15% seen once. Germline V gene lookup returns CDR1 SGHTA and CDR2 FQGTGA. The CDR3 contains 13 residues. The germline V and J ends were trimmed by 3 bases and 6 bases, with 8 bases remaining between them. This record belongs to a study of beta chain features in type 1 diabetes. Whole-study context: In all, around 110,000,000 sorted cells from all samples were analyzed.

Study-wide results and limits: TCRB repertoires of naive, central memory and Treg cells appeared more similar among patients than among healthy donors.

The TCR was taken from a young man in good health. The specimen sequenced was central memory CD4+ T cells from blood. V gene TRBV7-3 combines with J gene TRBJ2-2; D is uncertain. CDR3 in amino acids: CASSFSASGELFF. The CDR3 DNA reads as TGTGCCAGCAGCTTCTCAGCGTCCGGGGAGCTGTTTTTT.